Below are 29 T cell receptor beta chains sequenced from a single sample in a study of cytomegalovirus exposure and HLA in healthy donors. Amplification used 60 Vbeta primers and 13 Jbeta primers. Assay: immunoSEQ multiplex PCR; the TCRdb copy retains only in-frame clones and omits some. The table lists roughly 100,000 clones, 80% to 85% of them singletons. Sample: PBMCs. The receptor source for this set is a man aged 30 to 39 in good health and CMV-seropositive.

The chain combines TRBV28 with TRBJ1-2, with a tentative D call TRBD1 (5 bases). The CDR3 extends over 14 amino acids. Between the trimmed V and J ends, which lost 3 bases and 4 bases, there was a span of 12 bases. CDR1 and CDR2 from the germline V gene are MDHEN and SYDVKM. This chain's CDR3 is CASSFSRRAYGYTF. CDR3 nucleotide sequence: TGTGCCAGCAGTTTTAGCCGCAGGGCCTATGGCTACACCTTC.

This CDR3 is CASSQERQNYGYTF. In nucleotides, the CDR3 is TGCGCCAGCAGCCAAGAAAGACAGAACTATGGCTACACCTTC. The chain links TRBV4-1 to TRBJ1-2, with a tentative D call TRBD1 (5 bases). The CDR3 contains 14 residues. The germline V gene encodes CDR1 MGHRA and CDR2 YSYEKL. Trimming took 0 bases from V and 2 from J, leaving 7 bases between them.

The rearrangement uses TRBV13 and TRBJ2-1, with 8 bases aligning to TRBD1. This CDR3 has 15 amino acids. The J segment lost 2 bases and the V segment lost 4 bases, leaving 4 bases of the junction unmatched. Per the germline V gene, CDR1 is PRHDT and CDR2 is FYEKMQ (reference sequence). CDR3 nucleotides: TGTGCCAGCAGCTCCGGACAGGGAGCCTACAATGAGCAGTTCTTC. Residues: CASSSGQGAYNEQFF.

This chain joins TRBV29-1 and TRBJ1-1; D ambiguous. Looked up from germline, CDR1 is SQVTM and CDR2 is ANQGSEA. This CDR3 has 14 residues. V was cut by 7 bases and J by 3 bases, with 18 bases left in between. The CDR3 sequence: CSARPTESYTEAFF. The CDR3 DNA follows: TGCAGCGCCCGTCCGACGGAGTCCTACACTGAAGCTTTCTTT.

The sample holds one count of this clone. An end of the junction does not agree with germline; a read error may underlie this. V usage is TRBV7-7 and J usage is TRBJ2-1, with 10 positions matching TRBD2. Germline CDR1 and CDR2: SSHAT and FNYEAQ (reference sequence). The CDR3 totals 14 residues. CDR3 in DNA: TGTGCTAGCAGCTTAGCGGGGGGAGACAATGAGCAGTTCTTC. Amino acids: CASSLAGGDNEQFF.

V usage is TRBV27 and J usage is TRBJ2-2, with TRBD1 matching 10 bases. The CDR3 covers 16 residues. Germline lookup yields CDR1 MNHEY and CDR2 SMNVEV (reference sequence). The V gene end was trimmed by 5 bases and the J gene end by 5 bases; junction bases not matched to a gene: 8. This CDR3 reads CASSNRDRGGTGELFF. The CDR3 DNA reads as TGTGCCAGCAGTAACCGGGACAGGGGTGGGACCGGGGAGCTGTTTTTT.

The chain uses TRBV2 and TRBJ2-5; D is perhaps TRBD2 (5 bases). CDR1 is SNHLY and CDR2 is FYNNEI in the germline V gene. CDR3 length: 13 residues. Deletions cut 4 bases from V and 5 bases from J, with 11 bases between. The CDR3 reads CASSVVARETQYF. For the CDR3, the DNA is TGTGCCAGCAGTGTGGTAGCGAGGGAGACCCAGTACTTC. The complete variable domain, with remaining parts taken from reference TRBV2 and TRBJ2-5, reads EPEVTQTPSHQVTQMGQEVILRCVPISNHLYFYWYRQILGQKVEFLVSFYNNEISEKSEIFDDQFSVERPDGSNFTLKIRSTKLEDSAMYFCASSVVARETQYFGPGTRLLVL.

This rearrangement joins TRBV2 to TRBJ1-5, with a possible D match to TRBD1 (6 bases). CDR3 length: 13 residues. V was trimmed by 6 bases and J by 7 bases, leaving 13 bases between them. Looked up from germline, CDR1 is SNHLY and CDR2 is FYNNEI. The CDR3 region is CASSRGVEQPQHF. CDR3 coding DNA: TGTGCCAGCAGCAGGGGAGTTGAACAGCCCCAGCATTTT. The variable domain in full, with the rest retrieved from reference TRBV2 and TRBJ1-5, is EPEVTQTPSHQVTQMGQEVILRCVPISNHLYFYWYRQILGQKVEFLVSFYNNEISEKSEIFDDQFSVERPDGSNFTLKIRSTKLEDSAMYFCASSRGVEQPQHFGDGTRLSIL.

The chain has TRBV5-1 and TRBJ2-3; 9 bases agree with TRBD2. The CDR3 has 14 amino acids. Germline-derived CDR1 and CDR2 are SGHRS and YFSETQ. V was clipped by 4 bases and J by 4 bases; unmatched bases: 4. The CDR3 is CASSPRGGADTQYF. The CDR3 nucleotides are TGCGCCAGCAGCCCGCGGGGGGGCGCAGATACGCAGTATTTT.

This clone appeared a single time. The chain combines TRBV6-6 with TRBJ1-6; no firm D call. V lost 4 bases to trimming and J lost 4 bases, with 11 bases between them. The germline gives CDR1 MNHNY, CDR2 SVGAGI (reference sequence). This CDR3 is built from 15 residues. CDR3 coding DNA: TGTGCCAGCAGTTGGGAGTTCGAGTATAATTCACCCCTCCACTTT. It specifies CASSWEFEYNSPLHF.

The chain recombines TRBV2 with TRBJ2-2, with a weak D call TRBD1 (5 bases). The V end was cut by 7 bases, the J end by 7 bases, with 10 bases between. Germline V gene data show CDR1 as SNHLY and CDR2 as FYNNEI. This CDR3 contains 12 residues. The DNA of the CDR3 is TGTGCCAGCACAGGGTTAAGCGGGGAGCTGTTTTTT. Translating it yields CASTGLSGELFF.

The rearrangement links TRBV4-1 to TRBJ1-2; D is perhaps TRBD1 (6 bases). Trimming cost V 0 bases and J 4 bases, with 12 bases left between them. The CDR3 totals 15 residues. Germline CDR1 and CDR2: MGHRA and YSYEKL. The CDR3 nucleotides are TGCGCCAGCAGCCAAGAAACTACAGGGATCTATGGCTACACCTTC. Translation gives CASSQETTGIYGYTF.

The V and J genes are TRBV11-2 and TRBJ2-4; 8 nucleotides align to TRBD2. The CDR3 is 14 amino acids. Germline CDR1 is SGHAT and CDR2 is FQNNGV. With V trimmed by 2 bases and J by 7 bases, 4 bases remained unmatched. CDR3 sequence reads: CASSLYPGGNIQYF. In nucleotides, the CDR3 is TGTGCCAGCAGCTTATATCCGGGAGGGAACATTCAGTACTTC.

This clone showed up just a few times. V is TRBV7-2 and J is TRBJ1-5; no reliable D call. The CDR3 loop spans 16 amino acids. The V end was cut by 0 bases, the J end by 6 bases, with 15 bases between. CDR1 SGHTA and CDR2 FQGNSA come from the germline V gene. Here the CDR3 reads CASSLARLPAGQPQHF. The CDR3 DNA follows: TGTGCCAGCAGCTTAGCGCGACTTCCCGCGGGTCAGCCCCAGCATTTT.

The J gene is TRBJ1-1, the V gene TRBV7-6, with 9 bases matching TRBD1. The CDR3 is 16 amino acids. Trimming cost V 5 bases and J 5 bases; bases outside gene matches: 12. CDR1 and CDR2 (germline): SGHVS, FNYEAQ. The CDR3 sequence is CASSGSSGTGSTEAFF. CDR3 DNA sequence: TGTGCCAGCAGCGGCTCGTCCGGGACAGGGAGTACTGAAGCTTTCTTT.

In this sample, this clone turned up a few times. The J gene is TRBJ2-2, the V gene TRBV7-3, with D possibly being TRBD2 (7 bases). V lost 4 bases, J lost 5 bases, and 11 bases lay in between. Per germline, CDR1 SGHTA and CDR2 FQGTGA. The CDR3 sequence is 14 residues long. CDR3 in DNA: TGTGCCAGCAGCTCGGGGGGCTCTACCGGGGAGCTGTTTTTT. Its protein product is CASSSGGSTGELFF.

V gene TRBV10-2 combines with J gene TRBJ2-3; tentatively, D is TRBD2 (6 bases). This CDR3 is 16 amino acids long. V was pared by 10 bases and J by 1 base, with 21 bases between. Looked up from germline, CDR1 is WSHSY and CDR2 is SAAADI. The CDR3 is CATKRAAGIGTDTQYF. CDR3 coding DNA: TGCGCCACCAAACGGGCTGCGGGGATTGGCACAGATACGCAGTATTTT.

This rearrangement joins TRBV7-9 to TRBJ1-1; TRBD1 might be the D (5 bases). There are 15 residues in the CDR3. Per the germline V gene, CDR1 is SEHNR and CDR2 is FQNEAQ (reference sequence). The V end lost 1 base, the J end lost 4 bases, and 13 bases lay between the germline ends. The CDR3 reads CASSLVAGSGTEAFF. In DNA form, the CDR3 reads TGTGCCAGCAGCTTAGTGGCAGGGTCGGGCACTGAAGCTTTCTTT. The whole variable domain, remainder taken from reference TRBV7-9 and TRBJ1-1, is DTGVSQNPRHKITKRGQNVTFRCDPISEHNRLYWYRQTLGQGPEFLTYFQNEAQLEKSRLLSDRFSAERPKGSFSTLEIQRTEQGDSAMYLCASSLVAGSGTEAFFGQGTRLTVV.

V is TRBV2 and J is TRBJ2-3; TRBD2 aligns across 7 bases. CDR1 and CDR2 from the germline V gene are SNHLY and FYNNEI. With 4 bases clipped from V and 0 bases from J, the junction kept 10 bases outside the gene matches. The CDR3 length is 17 residues. CDR3 in amino acids: CASSGDGRRASTDTQYF. Written as DNA, the CDR3 is TGTGCCAGCAGTGGGGACGGGAGGAGAGCTAGCACAGATACGCAGTATTTT.

J is TRBJ1-1 and V is TRBV11-3, with 8 nucleotides matching TRBD1. This CDR3 contains 14 residues. V shed 5 bases and J 4 bases; nucleotides not matched to a gene: 6. In germline, CDR1 is SGHNT, CDR2 YENEEA. The CDR3 DNA is TGTGCCAGCAGCGGAACAGGGGGAATCACTGAAGCTTTCTTT. This translates into CASSGTGGITEAFF.

The CDR3 DNA sequence: TGTGCCTGGAGAGGACAGGGAGGCTCCTACGAGCAGTACTTC. Amino acids: CAWRGQGGSYEQYF. The chain couples TRBV30 to TRBJ2-7; 8 nucleotides align to TRBD1. This CDR3 spans 14 amino acids. V trimming: 3 bases; J trimming: 0 bases; junction bases outside the gene matches: 4. Germline V gene lookup returns CDR1 GTSNPN and CDR2 SVGIG (reference sequence). Variable domain in full (rest from reference TRBV30 and TRBJ2-7): SQTIHQWPATLVQPVGSPLSLECTVEGTSNPNLYWYRQAAGRGLQLLFYSVGIGQISSEVPQNLSASRPQDRQFILSSKKLLLSDSGFYLCAWRGQGGSYEQYFGPGTRLTVT.

The chain couples TRBV25-1 to TRBJ2-2; TRBD1 matches at 8 bases. Trimming cost V 3 bases and J 4 bases; bases outside gene matches: 7. This CDR3 has 16 residues. The germline V gene encodes CDR1 MGHDK and CDR2 SYGVNS. In nucleotides, the CDR3 is TGTGCCAGCAGTGATTTAGACAGGGGAAGCACCGGGGAGCTGTTTTTT. Its protein is CASSDLDRGSTGELFF.

This clone has only one observation. J is TRBJ2-1 and V is TRBV18; no definite D call. CDR1 KGHSH and CDR2 LQKENI come from the germline V gene. Trimming stripped 3 bases from V and 7 bases from J, with 10 bases between. The CDR3 extends over 13 amino acids. The CDR3 bases are TGTGCCAGCTCACCCCGTTCTCTTAATGAGCAGTTCTTC. Its protein is CASSPRSLNEQFF. Looking up the rest from reference TRBV18 and TRBJ2-1 gives the full variable domain: NAGVMQNPRHLVRRRGQEARLRCSPMKGHSHVYWYRQLPEEGLKFMVYLQKENIIDESGMPKERFSAEFPKEGPSILRIQQVVRGDSAAYFCASSPRSLNEQFFGPGTRLTVL.

The chain uses TRBV5-6 and TRBJ2-3; 7 nucleotides agree with TRBD1. The junction had 15 bases not matched to a gene; V was cut back by 3 bases and J by 8 bases. This CDR3 is 16 amino acids long. Germline assignment: CDR1 SGHDT and CDR2 YYEEEE. The CDR3 sequence: CASSSIQGPLMGTQYF. The CDR3 DNA reads as TGTGCCAGCAGCTCCATACAGGGGCCCCTGATGGGTACGCAGTATTTT.

This sequence joins TRBV9 and TRBJ2-4; 8 bases map to TRBD1. Per germline, CDR1 SGDLS and CDR2 YYNGEE. The CDR3 extends over 16 amino acids. The V gene end was trimmed by 4 bases and the J gene end by 9 bases; junction bases not matched to a gene: 15. DNA of the CDR3: TGTGCCAGCAGCCGAGGGAACGACAGGGGATTCGGCATTCAGTACTTC. Translated: CASSRGNDRGFGIQYF.

The chain couples TRBV2 to TRBJ2-2, with TRBD2 as a possible D gene (7 bases). Germline CDR1 reads SNHLY; CDR2 reads FYNNEI. V was clipped by 7 bases and J by 5 bases, with 26 bases between them. The CDR3 length is 18 residues. In nucleotides, the CDR3 is TGTGCCAGCAACGAGATAGCTGGCTTGCGGGGGCAAACCGGGGAGCTGTTTTTT. Translating it yields CASNEIAGLRGQTGELFF.

The gene calls are TRBV19 and TRBJ2-7, with TRBD1 matching 9 bases. The germline V gene has CDR1 LNHDA and CDR2 SQIVND (reference sequence). Unmatched junction bases numbered 17, after V lost 6 bases and J lost 2 bases. The CDR3 consists of 18 residues. CDR3 residues: CASSRKGPGTGSPYEQYF. CDR3 bases: TGTGCCAGTAGCCGAAAGGGCCCGGGGACAGGGTCCCCCTACGAGCAGTACTTC.

The rearrangement joins TRBV6-5 to TRBJ2-2; maybe TRBD1 (6 bases). This CDR3 spans 14 amino acids. Per the germline V gene, CDR1 is MNHEY and CDR2 is SVGAGI. V gave up 9 bases and J gave up 0 bases, with 11 bases separating them. CDR3 in DNA: TGTGCCAGTTCAACAGGGACGAACACCGGGGAGCTGTTTTTT. Translating gives CASSTGTNTGELFF.

This clone was counted a few times. The chain carries TRBV19 and TRBJ2-1, with D maybe TRBD1 (6 bases). V lost 5 bases and J 4 bases, leaving 12 bases between the germline ends. Per the germline V gene, CDR1 is LNHDA and CDR2 is SQIVND (reference sequence). This CDR3 region has 14 residues. The CDR3 nucleotides read TGTGCCAGTAGTCCGGTGGGACATTACAATGAGCAGTTCTTC. It yields the protein CASSPVGHYNEQFF.